A single sample is the source of the 27 T cell receptor beta chains below, sequenced in a study of T cell responses to AZD1222 COVID-19 vaccine. The table came from immunoSEQ multiplex PCR; TCRdb's copy has only in-frame clones and leaves some out. The table includes 90,000 to 130,000 clones, about 80% detected once. The specimen was peripheral blood, collected on day 0 of AZD1222 vaccination. Source of these receptors: an adult in good health.

The chain links TRBV11-2 to TRBJ1-3; D gene uncertain. The V gene's germline CDR1 is SGHAT and CDR2 FQNNGV. This CDR3 contains 14 residues. Trimming removed 3 bases at V and 2 bases at J, with 8 bases between. CDR3 protein: CASSFLATGNTIYF. The CDR3 nucleotides read TGTGCCAGCAGCTTTCTCGCAACTGGAAACACCATATATTTT. The full variable domain, with the rest looked up from reference TRBV11-2 and TRBJ1-3, is EAGVAQSPRYKIIEKRQSVAFWCNPISGHATLYWYQQILGQGPKLLIQFQNNGVVDDSQLPKDRFSAERLKGVDSTLKIQPAKLEDSAVYLCASSFLATGNTIYFGEGSWLTVV.

The chain combines TRBV6-6 with TRBJ2-2, with 8 bases aligning to TRBD1. The CDR3 covers 14 residues. Looked up from germline, CDR1 is MNHNY and CDR2 is SVGAGI (reference sequence). The V segment lost 7 bases and the J segment 6 bases; nucleotides outside the gene matches: 7. In DNA, the CDR3 is TGTGCCAGCACTTCGGACAGGGAGGCCGGGGAGCTGTTTTTT. This gives the protein CASTSDREAGELFF.

The V call is TRBV28, the J call TRBJ2-1; TRBD2 matches 7 bases. V lost 5 bases to trimming and J lost 5 bases; unmatched junction nucleotides: 12. Germline V CDR1 and CDR2: MDHEN, SYDVKM. CDR3 length: 16 amino acids. The DNA for the CDR3 is TGTGCCAGCAGTCCCAAGCGGGGACCCCCCCACAATGAGCAGTTCTTC. Its protein product is CASSPKRGPPHNEQFF.

This clone was recorded a few times. The chain links TRBV2 to TRBJ1-2, with 8 nucleotides matching TRBD1. V trimming: 6 bases; J trimming: 7 bases; junction bases outside the gene matches: 1. The CDR3 has 11 amino acids. Looked up from germline, CDR1 is SNHLY and CDR2 is FYNNEI. In nucleotides, the CDR3 is TGTGCCAGCAGGGGACAGGTTGGCTACACCTTC. As protein: CASRGQVGYTF.

V and J are TRBV27 and TRBJ1-4, with D possibly matching TRBD1 (5 bases). Trimming left V 3 bases short and J 8 bases short, with 13 bases between. The CDR3 extends over 14 amino acids. Germline V lookup: CDR1 MNHEY, CDR2 SMNVEV (reference sequence). CDR3 in DNA: TGTGCCAGCAGTTTGTCAGGGTCCAGGGAAAAACTGTTTTTT. Protein product: CASSLSGSREKLFF. Variable domain in full (rest from reference TRBV27 and TRBJ1-4): EAQVTQNPRYLITVTGKKLTVTCSQNMNHEYMSWYRQDPGLGLRQIYYSMNVEVTDKGDVPEGYKVSRKEKRNFPLILESPSPNQTSLYFCASSLSGSREKLFFGSGTQLSVL.

CDR3 nucleotides: TGTGCCAGCTCACAAGAAAATGACCCCCTCTACGAGCAGTACTTC. Protein: CASSQENDPLYEQYF. V usage is TRBV18 and J usage is TRBJ2-7; D remains ambiguous. Trimming shortened V by 4 bases and J by 3 bases, and 16 bases separated the two germline ends. CDR1 and CDR2 (germline): KGHSH, LQKENI. This CDR3 region has 15 residues.

The rearrangement uses TRBV2 and TRBJ1-1; tentative D call: TRBD1 (6 bases). From germline, CDR1 is SNHLY and CDR2 FYNNEI. V was shortened by 5 bases and J by 1 base, with 17 bases between the two germline ends. This CDR3 contains 16 residues. The CDR3 sequence is CASSRRGGEGNTEAFF. For the CDR3, the DNA is TGTGCCAGCAGTAGGAGAGGGGGTGAGGGGAACACTGAAGCTTTCTTT. Drawing the rest from reference TRBV2 and TRBJ1-1, the complete variable domain is EPEVTQTPSHQVTQMGQEVILRCVPISNHLYFYWYRQILGQKVEFLVSFYNNEISEKSEIFDDQFSVERPDGSNFTLKIRSTKLEDSAMYFCASSRRGGEGNTEAFFGQGTRLTVV.

This clone was seen only once. The J gene is TRBJ1-6, the V gene TRBV2, with D uncertain. The CDR3 spans 12 residues. V was pared by 10 bases and J by 8 bases, with 12 bases between. CDR1 is SNHLY and CDR2 is FYNNEI in the germline V gene. The CDR3 is CATEAGHSPLHF. The CDR3 DNA is TGTGCCACCGAAGCCGGTCATTCACCCCTCCACTTT.

This CDR3 is CASSLVGLRDTQYF. In nucleotides, the CDR3 is TGTGCCAGCAGCTTAGTTGGGCTGCGAGATACGCAGTATTTT. The V and J genes are TRBV7-2 and TRBJ2-3; the D is unclear. Trimming removed 1 base at V and 5 bases at J, with 10 bases between. The CDR3 covers 14 residues. Germline lookup yields CDR1 SGHTA and CDR2 FQGNSA.

The chain is built from TRBV5-1 and TRBJ2-3; 9 nucleotides match TRBD1. The CDR3 length is 16 residues. J lost 0 bases, V lost 4 bases, and 6 bases had no gene match. CDR1 and CDR2 (germline): SGHRS, YFSETQ. In nucleotides, the CDR3 is TGCGCCAGCAGCCCCAGACAGGGGGGTAGCACAGATACGCAGTATTTT. This codes for CASSPRQGGSTDTQYF.

The V and J genes are TRBV2 and TRBJ1-4; D gene ambiguous. Trimming shortened V by 4 bases and J by 5 bases, and 5 bases separated the two germline ends. The CDR3 has 12 residues. The germline V gene has CDR1 SNHLY and CDR2 FYNNEI. The CDR3 protein is CASSAYNEKLFF. The CDR3 nucleotides read TGTGCCAGCAGTGCGTACAATGAAAAACTGTTTTTT.

This chain uses TRBV11-3 with TRBJ2-5; D call uncertain. The CDR3 extends over 17 amino acids. V gave up 1 base and J gave up 5 bases, with 20 bases separating them. Germline V lookup: CDR1 SGHNT, CDR2 YENEEA. CDR3 nucleotide sequence: TGTGCCAGCAGCTTAGGGGTATTCTCAGGATTATTGGAGACCCAGTACTTC. As protein: CASSLGVFSGLLETQYF.

The V and J genes are TRBV5-4 and TRBJ1-2; 10 nucleotides match TRBD1. Germline assignment: CDR1 SGHNT and CDR2 YYREEE (reference sequence). V lost 1 base to trimming and J lost 6 bases; unmatched junction nucleotides: 3. The CDR3 is 14 amino acids. CDR3 sequence reads: CASSLRQGANGYTF. CDR3 sequence (DNA): TGTGCCAGCAGCTTGAGACAGGGGGCCAATGGCTACACCTTC.

The chain uses TRBV4-1 and TRBJ1-3; TRBD1 matches 8 bases. The CDR3 loop spans 15 amino acids. The V and J ends lost 1 base and 5 bases, in that order; junction bases with no gene match: 4. Germline CDR1 reads MGHRA; CDR2 reads YSYEKL. Here the CDR3 reads CASSQVGTGRNTIYF. The CDR3 coding sequence is TGCGCCAGCAGCCAAGTGGGGACAGGTCGAAACACCATATATTTT.

The genes are TRBV6-5 and TRBJ1-5, with unresolved D. V shed 4 bases and J shed 0 bases, with 4 bases lying between them. Germline lookup yields CDR1 MNHEY and CDR2 SVGAGI. CDR3 length: 13 residues. In DNA, the CDR3 is TGTGCCAGCAGTTGGGATAGCAATCAGCCCCAGCATTTT. Translating it yields CASSWDSNQPQHF.

This clone was observed a handful of times. The chain carries TRBV18 and TRBJ2-7; TRBD1 matches 10 bases. Germline V gene sequence: CDR1 KGHSH, CDR2 LQKENI. Trimming at V came to 6 bases and at J to 3 bases, leaving 5 bases not matched to a gene. The CDR3 totals 14 residues. This CDR3 is CASSADRGLYEQYF. The CDR3 nucleotides read TGTGCCAGCTCTGCCGACAGGGGGCTCTACGAGCAGTACTTC.

The chain recombines TRBV28 with TRBJ1-2; 8 bases agree with TRBD1. Germline V gene data show CDR1 as MDHEN and CDR2 as SYDVKM. J lost 5 bases, V lost 6 bases, and 5 bases had no gene match. This CDR3 region has 13 residues. The CDR3 region is CASSLGQGYGYTF. The DNA of the CDR3 is TGTGCCAGCAGCCTAGGACAGGGATATGGCTACACCTTC.

J is TRBJ1-2 and V is TRBV18; 8 bases are shared with TRBD1. The CDR3 runs 12 residues. Trimming cost V 3 bases and J 8 bases; bases outside gene matches: 2. The V gene's germline CDR1 is KGHSH and CDR2 LQKENI. The CDR3 protein is CASSPGDRGYTF. The DNA for the CDR3 is TGTGCCAGCTCACCCGGGGACAGGGGCTACACCTTC.

The chain uses TRBV4-1 and TRBJ1-6; D not certain. Germline CDR1 MGHRA, CDR2 YSYEKL. With 7 bases removed from V and 6 bases from J, the gap between germline ends came to 7 bases. This CDR3 is built from 12 residues. In nucleotides, the CDR3 is TGCGCCAGCAACGGGTTTAATTCACCCCTCCACTTT. Translated: CASNGFNSPLHF.

This clone was counted only a few times. The genes are TRBV7-8 and TRBJ1-6; 8 nucleotides agree with TRBD1. This CDR3 region has 15 residues. Per the germline V gene, CDR1 is SGHVS and CDR2 is FQNEAQ. Losses at the gene ends were 1 base for V and 9 bases for J; bases not matched to a gene: 5. CDR3 nucleotides: TGTGCCAGCAGCTTAGTTGTGACAGGGGCTTCACCCCTCCACTTT. Its protein is CASSLVVTGASPLHF.

The chain has TRBV7-2 and TRBJ2-7; D call uncertain. The CDR3 length is 11 residues. The germline V gene has CDR1 SGHTA and CDR2 FQGNSA. The ends were cut back, 8 bases at V and 2 bases at J, with 7 bases in the middle. The CDR3 region has the DNA TGTGCCAGCGGACCGACCTACGAGCAGTACTTC. This codes for CASGPTYEQYF.

This clone was observed a few times. This chain uses TRBV24-1 with TRBJ1-2; D perhaps matches TRBD1 (5 bases). Trimming pared 2 bases from V and 7 bases from J, leaving 7 bases between. There are 12 residues in the CDR3. Germline CDR1 reads KGHDR; CDR2 reads SFDVKD. The CDR3 is CATSDSRGGYTF. The CDR3, as DNA: TGTGCCACCAGTGATTCGAGGGGTGGCTACACCTTC.

The chain is built from TRBV7-9 and TRBJ2-3, with D uncertain. Trimming removed 1 base from V and 6 bases from J, with 5 bases in between. Germline V CDR1 and CDR2: SEHNR, FQNEAQ (reference sequence). CDR3 length: 12 residues. DNA for the CDR3: TGTGCCAGCAGCTTAGTCGGTGATACGCAGTATTTT. This gives the protein CASSLVGDTQYF.

The rearrangement uses TRBV29-1 and TRBJ2-1; TRBD2 agrees at 10 bases. V lost 1 base and J lost 6; bases outside the gene matches: 6. The germline V gene encodes CDR1 SQVTM and CDR2 ANQGSEA. The CDR3 covers 15 residues. CDR3 sequence: CSVEGASGSLNEQFF. The CDR3 coding sequence is TGCAGCGTTGAAGGGGCTAGCGGGAGCCTCAATGAGCAGTTCTTC.

For the CDR3, the DNA is TGTGCCAGCAGTCAAACCAACTCTGGAAACACCATATATTTT. It encodes CASSQTNSGNTIYF. V usage is TRBV28 and J usage is TRBJ1-3; the D is unclear. Germline V gives CDR1 MDHEN, CDR2 SYDVKM. This CDR3 region has 14 residues. V lost 5 bases to trimming and J lost 0 bases, with 8 bases between them.

V gene TRBV2 combines with J gene TRBJ2-5; D ambiguous. This CDR3 spans 11 amino acids. Trimming pared 6 bases from V and 1 base from J, leaving 3 bases between. CDR1 and CDR2 (germline): SNHLY, FYNNEI. CDR3 sequence reads: CASRPQETQYF. CDR3 nucleotide sequence: TGTGCCAGCAGGCCCCAAGAGACCCAGTACTTC. The variable domain in full, completed from reference TRBV2 and TRBJ2-5, reads EPEVTQTPSHQVTQMGQEVILRCVPISNHLYFYWYRQILGQKVEFLVSFYNNEISEKSEIFDDQFSVERPDGSNFTLKIRSTKLEDSAMYFCASRPQETQYFGPGTRLLVL.

The CDR3 loop reads CASSSPSGTAGYTF. DNA for the CDR3: TGTGCCAGCAGCTCACCTTCCGGGACAGCGGGCTACACCTTC. This chain connects TRBV3-1 (or the pseudogene TRBV3-2) to TRBJ1-2, with 7 bases fitting TRBD1. The CDR3 runs 14 residues. V gave up 5 bases and J gave up 8 bases; unmatched junction bases: 11. Germline V gene data show CDR1 as LGHDT and CDR2 as YNNKEL (reference sequence).